This TCR beta chain is drawn from a study of T cell responses to AZD1222 COVID-19 vaccine (dated by TCRdb to about 2021). Study-level background: AZD1222 recipients whose second dose came at about 4 weeks and those whose second dose came at about 12 weeks were combined into one group, since spike-specific TCR depth and breadth did not differ between the two schedules. A total of about 240 trial participants underwent TCR sequencing, of whom 200 to 220 received two doses of AZD1222 and some 26 received two doses of the MenACWY control vaccine. Enrollment into the trials was organized by age into subgroups of 18-55, 56-69 and 70-plus years, and those subgroups contained approximately 160, 26 and 62 TCR-sequenced participants, respectively. Findings and caveats that apply to the study as a whole: Because no samples from the day 14 peak response were available, repertoires could be characterized only after the peak T cell response. The whole spike protein was spanned by vaccine-associated CD4 TCRs, and dominant responses were seen in regions 160-218 and 743-854. Conclusions about previously exposed vaccinees are limited because only six or seven AZD1222 recipients were SARS-CoV-2 seropositive at baseline. After two AZD1222 doses, both the breadth and the depth of spike-specific TCRs were significantly higher than at day 0 and than in MenACWY recipients. Most participants were white British and females outnumbered males, and the authors suggested that clonal diversity may have been underestimated. Epitopes outside the regions mutated in the B.1.351 and B.1.1.7 variants were reportedly recognized by nearly half of the unique spike-specific TCRs. In the small 56-69-year group, the increase in depth fell short of significance, most likely because of low power.

On this clone: This clone's antigen is unknown. No clone much larger than this one lies a single base away; base qualities are absent.

The sample's time point label, decoded: baseline before first vaccination. Vaccinee samples were obtained from the UK trials COV001 and COV002, which included a single-blind randomized controlled phase 2/3 trial of AZD1222 (ChAdOx1 nCoV-19) in healthy adults. Trial participant PBMC samples were collected at day 0 and day 28 after the second dose for TCRbeta chain sequencing. The CDR3 spans 14 residues, from the cysteine through the phenylalanine. Just CDR3 DNA is preserved here, 42 bases in frame from base 1. The junction shows trimming of 4 bases on V and 4 bases on J, and the gene matches do not reach 4 bases of it. CDR1 is given as MNHEY and CDR2 as SMNVEV, both from the germline V gene (reference sequence). The CDR3 regions of human TCRbeta chains were subjected to immunosequencing. As for the original processing: TCRs in the repertoires were compared against a reference library of SARS-CoV-2-specific TCRs that had been generated with the MIRA antigen-specificity platform. Breadth was defined as the fraction of unique TCRs that were SARS-CoV-2-associated, and depth was defined as the fraction of total T cells that were SARS-CoV-2-associated. Using the MIRA data, every spike-specific TCR was mapped to the spike region that the TCR reacted to and assigned to either a CD4 or a CD8 class. Log10-transformed breadth and depth values were compared by one-way ANOVA with Sidak's multiple comparisons tests. TCRdb limited this immuneACCESS table to in-frame rearrangements with V and J called. A share of clones is missing; checked studies link under half to unresolved V genes, and the rest is unexplained. D and trimming come from the DNA, and the V and J calls and clone size come from that table. The sample table records approximately 82,000 clones; over 90% of these occur just once. The ten most abundant clones make up 5.2% of the sample.

The sequence is built from TRBV27 and TRBJ2-4, with TRBD1 identical over 7 junction bases. Sequenced here: peripheral blood, sampled on day 0 of AZD1222 vaccination. This receptor was obtained from an adult in good health. The CDR3 loop reads CASSSDRRKNIQYF. The nucleotide sequence reads TGTGCCAGCAGTTCGGACAGGCGGAAAAACATTCAGTACTTC.